This is a list of T cell receptor beta chains from one sample in a study of T cells in Graves' hyperthyroidism and ophthalmopathy. One entry per CDR3 protein results from TCRdb running MiXCR on the multiplex PCR reads. Seen here are some 490,000 distinct CDR3 sequences, roughly a sixth observed once, and the top ten hold over 25%. The sample was blood. These receptors originate from a woman in her twenties or thirties with Graves' ophthalmopathy. Each CDR3 is given with its conserved first and last residue. D genes are given only for firm matches. Not every row has a clone size; where given, it reads once, few, many or a size class.

D	V	size	J	DNA	CDR3
TRBD1	TRBV12-3/TRBV12-4	many	TRBJ1-5	TGTGCCAGCAGTTCCACAGGGGTCCACAATCAGCCCCAGCATTTT	CASSSTGVHNQPQHF
TRBD1	TRBV2	many	TRBJ1-1	TGTGCCAGCAGTGAGGGGACAGAGAACACTGAAGCTTTCTTT	CASSEGTENTEAFF
TRBD1	TRBV19	.	TRBJ1-5	TGTGCCAGCCAAGGACAGGGCTCGCGCAATCAGCCCCAGCATTTT	CASQGQGSRNQPQHF
TRBD1	TRBV7-2	many	TRBJ2-7	TGTGCCAGCAGCTCCCTCCCGGGACAGGGACCAAACTCCTACGAGCAGTACTTC	CASSSLPGQGPNSYEQYF
TRBD1	TRBV30	many	TRBJ2-2	TGTGCCTGGGCCGACAGGGGAACCGGGGAGCTGTTTTTT	CAWADRGTGELFF
.	TRBV18	many	TRBJ2-7	TGTGCCAGCTCACCCCAACAGAGTAGTGAGCAGTACTTC	CASSPQQSSEQYF
TRBD2	TRBV20-1	many	TRBJ2-3	TGCAGTGCAAAAGCGGGAGTGCTAGATACGCAGTATTTT	CSAKAGVLDTQYF
.	TRBV6-1	once	TRBJ2-1	TGTGCCGGCAGTGAATACCTGAGTAGGGGATCCCCTCGTGAGCAGTTCTTC	CAGSEYLSRGSPREQFF
TRBD1	TRBV20-1	.	TRBJ1-1	TGCAGTGCCAATTACAGGGGGCGGGTCACTGAAGCTTTCTTT	CSANYRGRVTEAFF
TRBD1	TRBV7-9	.	TRBJ2-3	TGTGCCAGCAGCACCCGGGACAGGGCGGCAGATACGCAGTATTTT	CASSTRDRAADTQYF
.	TRBV7-9	many	TRBJ2-5	TGTGCCAGCACAACGGACTTCGCACAAGAGACCCAGTACTTC	CASTTDFAQETQYF
TRBD2	TRBV7-2	.	TRBJ2-3	TGTGCCTGCAGCTTATCCGGCGGACTAGGGGATACGCAGTATTTT	CACSLSGGLGDTQYF
.	TRBV28	many	TRBJ1-5	TGTGCCAGCACTACCCCACAACGTTCCCAGCCCCAGCATTTT	CASTTPQRSQPQHF
TRBD2	TRBV6-1	many	TRBJ2-7	TGTGCCAGCAGTGACTCGTCGGCCCGGGGGGTTTTTACCCACGAGCAGTACTTC	CASSDSSARGVFTHEQYF
.	TRBV19	.	TRBJ2-7	TGTGCCAGTAGTACGGTGCAGACCAGAGAGCAGTACTTC	CASSTVQTREQYF
.	TRBV28	.	TRBJ2-5	TGTGCCAGCAGTTTATTGAAGGGCACGGAGACCCAGTACTTC	CASSLLKGTETQYF
TRBD1	TRBV13	few	TRBJ1-6	TGTGCCAGCAGCTTAAGGCTTGGACAGGGGCCAAATTCACCCCTCCACTTT	CASSLRLGQGPNSPLHF
TRBD1	TRBV19	few	TRBJ1-5	TGTGCCAGTAAGGGACAGTTTCTTAGCAATCAGCCCCAGCATTTT	CASKGQFLSNQPQHF
TRBD2	TRBV6-2/TRBV6-3	many	TRBJ2-3	TGTGCCAGCAGTTACCTAGCGGGAGGGCCGATTACGCAGTATTTT	CASSYLAGGPITQYF
TRBD2	TRBV3-1	few	TRBJ2-2	TGTGCCAGCAGCCAAGTTGGCGGGAGGGCCGGGGAGCTGTTTTTT	CASSQVGGRAGELFF
TRBD2	TRBV7-9	few	TRBJ2-1	TGTGCCAGCAGCGAAGCTGGCGGGGGGTCCTACAATGAGCAGTTCTTC	CASSEAGGGSYNEQFF
TRBD1	TRBV7-2	.	TRBJ1-5	TGTGCCAGCAGCGCCGGGACAGGGGCGGGTCAGCCCCAGCATTTT	CASSAGTGAGQPQHF
TRBD2	TRBV7-2	many	TRBJ2-1	TGTGCCAGCAGCAGGACCCGGCTACCGGCGGGAGGGCCGAATGAGCAGTTCTTC	CASSRTRLPAGGPNEQFF
.	TRBV11-2	many	TRBJ1-5	TGTGCCAGCAGTAAGACTACAAATCAGCCCCAGCATTTT	CASSKTTNQPQHF
.	TRBV7-2	many	TRBJ2-7	TGTGCCAGCAGCTTATTTCGGGGGGCGTCCTACGAGCAGTACTTC	CASSLFRGASYEQYF
.	TRBV6-1	.	TRBJ2-3	TGTGCCAGCAGCCCCGGACTCCGGCGTACCACAGATACGCAGTATTTT	CASSPGLRRTTDTQYF
.	TRBV28	.	TRBJ2-1	TGTGCCAGCAGTTTAAAGGGCTGGTTCAGCTCCTACAATGAGCAGTTCTTC	CASSLKGWFSSYNEQFF
TRBD1	TRBV6-1	many	TRBJ1-5	TGTGCCAGCGAGAGACAGGGCCGGGGGAATCAGCCCCAGCATTTT	CASERQGRGNQPQHF
.	TRBV28	many	TRBJ2-1	TGTGCCAGCAGCTATGCGACTGGAGCGAGGGAGCAGTTCTTC	CASSYATGAREQFF
TRBD1	TRBV20-1	few	TRBJ1-2	TGCAGTGCTAGAGATACCCTTCGACAGGGACGGTATGGCTACACCTTC	CSARDTLRQGRYGYTF
.	TRBV30	many	TRBJ2-1	TGTGCCTGGAGTTACAGATGGGGCAATGAGCAGTTCTTC	CAWSYRWGNEQFF
.	TRBV7-8	few	TRBJ2-7	TGTGCCAGCAGCCCAACGGGAGCGGCGGGCGAGCAGTACTTC	CASSPTGAAGEQYF
.	TRBV3-1	many	TRBJ1-1	TGTGCCAGCAGCCAAACTCCCAGGAACACTGAAGCTTTCTTT	CASSQTPRNTEAFF
.	TRBV18	many	TRBJ2-7	TGTGCCAGCTCACCACCGTTACAGGACCACTACGAGCAGTACTTC	CASSPPLQDHYEQYF
.	TRBV11-2	many	TRBJ2-7	TGTGCCAGCAGCTTATCCCCCTTCTACGAGCAGTACTTC	CASSLSPFYEQYF
.	TRBV18	many	TRBJ1-5	TGTGCCAGCTCACCTTCAGGGCAAAGTCAGCCCCAGCATTTT	CASSPSGQSQPQHF
.	TRBV18	many	TRBJ2-6	TGTGCCAGCAGCCCGCCAGGGGCCAACGTCCTGACTTTC	CASSPPGANVLTF
TRBD1	TRBV20-1	.	TRBJ2-2	TGCAGTGCTCAGACAGGGGCGTACACCGGGGAGCTGTTTTTT	CSAQTGAYTGELFF
.	TRBV7-9	many	TRBJ2-4	TGTGCCAGCAATAATGACGGGGGAGGTCTGTACTTC	CASNNDGGGLYF
TRBD1	TRBV7-2	many	TRBJ2-3	TGTGCCAGCAGCTTAGGCCCGGGACAGATCACAGATACGCAGTATTTT	CASSLGPGQITDTQYF
TRBD1	TRBV2	few	TRBJ2-2	TGTGCCAGCGTTTACAGGGGTGGTAACACCGGGGAGCTGTTTTTT	CASVYRGGNTGELFF
TRBD1	TRBV4-1	.	TRBJ2-7	TGCGCCAGCAGCCCACGGACAGGGGGCTTTTTCGAGCAGTACTTC	CASSPRTGGFFEQYF
.	TRBV7-3	few	TRBJ2-2	TGTGCCAGCAGCTTAAACCTAGCAAGCGGGGAGCTGTTTTTT	CASSLNLASGELFF
TRBD2	TRBV2	many	TRBJ2-1	TGTGCCAGCAGTGATCGGACTAGCGTTGGCAATGAGCAGTTCTTC	CASSDRTSVGNEQFF
.	TRBV27	few	TRBJ1-2	TGTGCCAGCAGTTTATCAGGGCTTGGATCCCAGAGAGATTATGGCTACACCTTC	CASSLSGLGSQRDYGYTF